The source of this TCR beta chain is a study of T cell therapy after organ transplantation. Notes on the study in general: Both transferred clonotypes and endogenous ones absent from products apparently reconstituted.

Noted time point: 4-8 weeks after completion of therapy. The CDR3 loop spans 15 amino acids. Germline values: CDR1 MNHEY, CDR2 SVGAGI. Trimming took off 5 bases at V and 5 bases at J, with 18 bases between the two ends. With regard to this clone: Its cognate antigen is unknown.

Measured with immunoSEQ multiplex PCR; TCRdb has only the in-frame clones, and not every one. Of thousands of clones listed, around 62% were seen once; the top ten hold 35% to 45%. V usage is TRBV6-5 and J usage is TRBJ1-2, with TRBD1 as a possible D gene (6 bases). The clonotype was recovered from a human patient who had received a solid organ transplant and had CMV disease. The T cells may partly be graft donor cells. This sample comprised CD8+ T cells from blood, obtained after autologous CMV-specific T cell therapy. The CDR3 loop is CASSRKQGIGYGYTF. The CDR3 DNA follows: TGTGCCAGCAGTCGTAAACAGGGAATTGGGTATGGCTACACCTTC.